This TCR beta chain was recovered during a study of monozygotic twins with inflammatory bowel disease. This CDR3 has 13 amino acids. CDR1 and CDR2 (germline): MGHRA, YSYEKL. TCRdb reanalyzed the 5' RACE reads, giving one entry per CDR3 protein sequence and no DNA. The sample data list around 380,000 distinct CDR3 sequences. This clonotype was obtained from a human donor with ulcerative colitis or Crohn's disease, or a healthy co-twin of an affected twin (not recorded which). The chain links TRBV4-1 to TRBJ2-2. The sample comprised blood. The CDR3 loop reads CASSQEITGELFF.